Following are 5 T cell receptor beta chains from one sample sequenced in a study of cytomegalovirus exposure and HLA in healthy donors. In the PCR, 60 Vbeta and 13 Jbeta primers were used. Profiled with immunoSEQ multiplex PCR; TCRdb holds only in-frame clones, not every one. The sample carries about 110,000 clones, more than 60% recorded once. Sequenced input: PBMCs. These receptor sequences come from a female donor in good health and CMV-seropositive.

The chain combines TRBV4-3 with TRBJ2-7; D is perhaps TRBD2 (6 bases). The CDR3 is 13 residues long. Per germline, CDR1 LGHNA and CDR2 YSLEER. Trimming removed 2 bases from V and 3 bases from J, with 8 bases in between. This CDR3 reads CASSQRRDYEQYF. CDR3 bases: TGCGCCAGCAGCCAAAGGAGGGACTACGAGCAGTACTTC.

This chain uses TRBV19 with TRBJ2-2; unclear D gene. The V gene's germline CDR1 is LNHDA and CDR2 SQIVND (reference sequence). Between the trimmed V and J ends, which lost 0 bases and 4 bases, there was a span of 6 bases. CDR3 length: 14 amino acids. The CDR3 DNA is TGTGCCAGTAGTATAGATGAGGTCACCGGGGAGCTGTTTTTT. Translated, it gives CASSIDEVTGELFF.

This rearrangement joins TRBV11-2 to TRBJ2-7; 13 positions match TRBD2. After removal of 5 bases from V and 6 bases from J, the junction contained 7 bases not matched to a gene. This CDR3 has 15 amino acids. Germline lookup yields CDR1 SGHAT and CDR2 FQNNGV. The CDR3 nucleotides read TGTGCCAGCAGCCCACAACTAGCGGGGGGGCTCGAGCAGTACTTC. The encoded protein is CASSPQLAGGLEQYF.

The J gene is TRBJ1-2, the V gene TRBV29-1; D ambiguous. With 5 bases removed from V and 1 base from J, the gap between germline ends came to 17 bases. This CDR3 has 15 residues. Germline values: CDR1 SQVTM, CDR2 ANQGSEA. The CDR3 spells CSVPRRGGDNYGYTF. The DNA of the CDR3 is TGCAGCGTTCCCCGTCGAGGAGGCGATAACTATGGCTACACCTTC.

In regard to this clone: Sequence at one end of the junction differs from germline and may be a read error. This rearrangement joins TRBV7-9 to TRBJ2-2, with D tentatively TRBD1 (6 bases). This CDR3 spans 17 amino acids. In germline, CDR1 is SEHNR, CDR2 FQNEAQ (reference sequence). Here the CDR3 reads CSSSLAQQGRNTGELFF. The DNA of the CDR3 is TGTTCCAGCAGCTTAGCTCAACAGGGCCGAAACACCGGGGAGCTGTTTTTT.